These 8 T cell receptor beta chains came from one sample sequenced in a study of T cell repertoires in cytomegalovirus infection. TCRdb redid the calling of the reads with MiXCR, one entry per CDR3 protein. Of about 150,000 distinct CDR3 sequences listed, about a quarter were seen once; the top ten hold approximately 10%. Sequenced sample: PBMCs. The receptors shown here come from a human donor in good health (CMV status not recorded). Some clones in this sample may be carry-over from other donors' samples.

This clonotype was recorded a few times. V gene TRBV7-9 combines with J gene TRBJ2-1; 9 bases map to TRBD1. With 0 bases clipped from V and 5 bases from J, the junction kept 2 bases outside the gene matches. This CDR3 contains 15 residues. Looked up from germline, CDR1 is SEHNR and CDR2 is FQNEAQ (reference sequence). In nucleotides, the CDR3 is TGTGCCAGCAGCTTAGCCGGGACAGGGAACAATGAGCAGTTCTTC. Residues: CASSLAGTGNNEQFF.

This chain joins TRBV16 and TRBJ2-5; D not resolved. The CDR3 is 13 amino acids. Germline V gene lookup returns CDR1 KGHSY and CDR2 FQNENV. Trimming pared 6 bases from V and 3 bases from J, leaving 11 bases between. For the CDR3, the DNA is TGTGCCAGCAGTACGACACCCGAAGAGACCCAGTACTTC. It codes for CASSTTPEETQYF. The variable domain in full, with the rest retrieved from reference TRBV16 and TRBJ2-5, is GEEVAQTPKHLVRGEGQKAKLYCAPIKGHSYVFWYQQVLKNEFKFLISFQNENVFDETGMPKERFSAKCLPNSPCSLEIQATKLEDSAVYFCASSTTPEETQYFGPGTRLLVL.

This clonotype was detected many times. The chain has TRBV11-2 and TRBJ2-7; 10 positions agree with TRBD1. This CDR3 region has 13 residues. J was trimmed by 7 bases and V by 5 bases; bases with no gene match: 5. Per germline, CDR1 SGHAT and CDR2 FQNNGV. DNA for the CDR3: TGTGCCAGCAGCCCGGGACAGGGGAGGGAGCAGTACTTC. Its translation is CASSPGQGREQYF.

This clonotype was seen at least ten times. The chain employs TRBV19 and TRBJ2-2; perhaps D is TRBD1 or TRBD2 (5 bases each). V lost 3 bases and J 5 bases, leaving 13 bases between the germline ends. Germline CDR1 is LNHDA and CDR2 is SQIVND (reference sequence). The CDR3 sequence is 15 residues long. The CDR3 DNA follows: TGTGCCAGTAGTATCCGAGGGACCGGGACCGGGGAGCTGTTTTTT. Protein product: CASSIRGTGTGELFF.

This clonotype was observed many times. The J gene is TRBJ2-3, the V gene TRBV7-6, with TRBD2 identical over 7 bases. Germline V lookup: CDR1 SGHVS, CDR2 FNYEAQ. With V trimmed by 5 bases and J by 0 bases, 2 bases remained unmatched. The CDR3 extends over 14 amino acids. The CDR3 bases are TGTGCCAGCAGCACGGGGGGTAGCACAGATACGCAGTATTTT. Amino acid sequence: CASSTGGSTDTQYF.

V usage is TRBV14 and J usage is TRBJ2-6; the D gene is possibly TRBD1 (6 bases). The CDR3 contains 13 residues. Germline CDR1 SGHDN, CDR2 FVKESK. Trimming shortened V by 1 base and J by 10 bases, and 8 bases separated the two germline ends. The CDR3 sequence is CASSQVGTNVLTF. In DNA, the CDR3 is TGTGCCAGCAGCCAAGTAGGGACAAACGTCCTGACTTTC.

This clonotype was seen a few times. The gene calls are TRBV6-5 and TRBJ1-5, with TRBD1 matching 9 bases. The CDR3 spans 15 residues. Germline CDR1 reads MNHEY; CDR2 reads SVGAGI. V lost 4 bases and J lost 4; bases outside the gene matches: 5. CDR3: CASSSTGGRNQPQHF. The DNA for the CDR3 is TGTGCCAGCAGTTCGACAGGGGGAAGAAATCAGCCCCAGCATTTT.

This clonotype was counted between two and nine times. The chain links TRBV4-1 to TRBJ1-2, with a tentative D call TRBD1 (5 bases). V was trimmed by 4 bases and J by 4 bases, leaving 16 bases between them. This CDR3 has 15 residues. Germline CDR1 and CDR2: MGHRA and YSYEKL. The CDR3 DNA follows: TGCGCCAGCAGCCCCCGTCAGGGTCTAGTCTATGGCTACACCTTC. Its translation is CASSPRQGLVYGYTF.